This T cell receptor (beta chain) was sequenced for a study of blood T cell repertoires in COVID-19. Study overall: Nucleic acid was either cDNA or gDNA, and it came from T cells, B-cell-depleted T cells, or PBMCs.

Original processing methods: Amplification with reference gene primers provided the estimates of nucleated cell counts. Here immunoSEQ multiplex PCR was the method, and the copy in TCRdb shows in-frame clones only, minus some. V and J calls and clone size come straight from that table; D and trimming were deduced from the DNA. The table lists about 320,000 clones, roughly nine tenths of them singletons. Participants were aged roughly 18 to 100 years from 20 to 30 US areas. Cohort 3 recovered donors had two negative PCRs, clearance, or symptom resolution. The CDR3 is 16 amino acids. CDR1 is MNHNY, CDR2 SVGAGI, per germline (reference sequence). Trimming pared 2 bases from V and 3 bases from J, leaving 17 bases between.

This TCR came from a man in his sixties who had recovered from COVID-19. The sequencing input was PBMCs or T cells enriched from blood (not recorded which). This chain joins TRBV6-6 and TRBJ2-7, with D perhaps TRBD2 (5 bases). CDR3 coding DNA: TGTGCCAGCAGTTACGGCACGGCGCGGGCGATCTACGAGCAGTACTTC. Translated, it gives CASSYGTARAIYEQYF.